This T cell receptor beta chain was sequenced during a study of control samples from healthy donors and cancer patients. Germline-derived CDR1 and CDR2 are SGHTA and FQGNSA. The CDR3 consists of 13 residues. V was clipped by 2 bases and J by 7 bases, with 11 bases between them. Assay used: immunoSEQ multiplex PCR; TCRdb lists only in-frame clones, some missing. The table includes 150,000 to 160,000 clones, approximately 94% detected once. The chain employs TRBV7-2 and TRBJ1-2, with D possibly TRBD1 on 5 matching bases. This clonotype originated in a man aged 40-49 years in good health. Sequencing was performed on blood. The CDR3 loop reads CASSLQGFGGYTF. The CDR3 DNA is TGTGCCAGCAGCTTACAGGGATTCGGTGGCTACACCTTC.